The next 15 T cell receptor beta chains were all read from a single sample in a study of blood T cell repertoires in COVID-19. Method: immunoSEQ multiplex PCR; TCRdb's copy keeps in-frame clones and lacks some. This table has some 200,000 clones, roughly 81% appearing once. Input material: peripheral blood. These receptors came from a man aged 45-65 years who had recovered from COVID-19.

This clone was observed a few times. The CDR3, as DNA: TGTGCCAGTAGTATTTCCCTCCGGGGGGCGGGAGCCTACGAGCAGTACTTC. Protein product: CASSISLRGAGAYEQYF. The rearrangement uses TRBV19 and TRBJ2-7; D possibly corresponds to TRBD2 (7 bases). V dropped 3 bases and J dropped 2 bases, with 20 bases sitting between them. Germline assignment: CDR1 LNHDA and CDR2 SQIVND (reference sequence). The CDR3 length is 17 residues.

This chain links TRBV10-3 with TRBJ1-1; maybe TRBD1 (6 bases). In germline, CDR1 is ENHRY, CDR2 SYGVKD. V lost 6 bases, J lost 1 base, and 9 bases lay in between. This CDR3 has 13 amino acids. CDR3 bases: TGTGCCATCAGGGGGACACAGAACACTGAAGCTTTCTTT. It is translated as CAIRGTQNTEAFF.

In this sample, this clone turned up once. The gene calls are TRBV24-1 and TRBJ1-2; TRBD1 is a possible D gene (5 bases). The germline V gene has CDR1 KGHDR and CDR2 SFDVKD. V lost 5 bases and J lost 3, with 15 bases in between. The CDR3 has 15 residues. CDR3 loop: CATSGALDTHYGYTF. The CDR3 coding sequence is TGTGCCACCAGTGGTGCCCTGGACACTCACTATGGCTACACCTTC.

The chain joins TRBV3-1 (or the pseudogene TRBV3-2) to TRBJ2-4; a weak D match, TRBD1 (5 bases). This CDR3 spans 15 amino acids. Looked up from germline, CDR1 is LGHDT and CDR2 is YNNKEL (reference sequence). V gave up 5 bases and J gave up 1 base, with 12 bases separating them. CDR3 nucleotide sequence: TGTGCCAGCAGCACAACAGGTGCGGCCAAAAACATTCAGTACTTC. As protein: CASSTTGAAKNIQYF.

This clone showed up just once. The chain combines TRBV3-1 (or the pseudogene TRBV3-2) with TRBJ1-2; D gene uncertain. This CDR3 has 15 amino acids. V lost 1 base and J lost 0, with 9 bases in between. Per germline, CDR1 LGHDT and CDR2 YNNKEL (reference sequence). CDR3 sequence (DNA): TGTGCCAGCAGCCAAGCCCCGGCGGCTAACTATGGCTACACCTTC. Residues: CASSQAPAANYGYTF.

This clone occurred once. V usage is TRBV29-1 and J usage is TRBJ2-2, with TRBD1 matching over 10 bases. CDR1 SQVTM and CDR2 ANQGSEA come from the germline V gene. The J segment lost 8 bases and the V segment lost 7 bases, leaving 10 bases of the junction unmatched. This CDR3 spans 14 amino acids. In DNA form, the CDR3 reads TGCAGCGCTCGGACAGGGGGAAGTATGGGGGAGCTGTTTTTT. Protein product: CSARTGGSMGELFF.

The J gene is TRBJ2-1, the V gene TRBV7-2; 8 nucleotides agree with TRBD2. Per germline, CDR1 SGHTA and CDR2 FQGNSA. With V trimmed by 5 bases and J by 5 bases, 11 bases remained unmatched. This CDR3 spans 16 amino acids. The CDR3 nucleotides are TGTGCCAGCAGCCAAAGGGCGGGGGGAGACCACAATGAGCAGTTCTTC. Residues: CASSQRAGGDHNEQFF.

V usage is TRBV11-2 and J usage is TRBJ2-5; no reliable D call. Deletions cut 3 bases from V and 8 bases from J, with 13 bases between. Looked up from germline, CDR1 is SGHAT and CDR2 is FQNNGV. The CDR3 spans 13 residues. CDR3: CASSFKIASTQYF. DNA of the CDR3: TGTGCCAGCAGCTTTAAGATAGCCTCTACCCAGTACTTC.

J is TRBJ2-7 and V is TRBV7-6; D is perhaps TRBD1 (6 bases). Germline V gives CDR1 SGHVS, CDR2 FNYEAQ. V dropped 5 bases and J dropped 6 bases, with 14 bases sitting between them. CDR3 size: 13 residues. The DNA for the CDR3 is TGTGCCAGCAGCCTACAGGGCTTGGGCGAGCAGTACTTC. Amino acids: CASSLQGLGEQYF. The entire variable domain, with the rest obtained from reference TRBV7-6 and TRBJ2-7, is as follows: GAGVSQSPRYKVTKRGQDVALRCDPISGHVSLYWYRQALGQGPEFLTYFNYEAQQDKSGLPNDRFSAERPEGSISTLTIQRTEQRDSAMYRCASSLQGLGEQYFGPGTRLTVT.

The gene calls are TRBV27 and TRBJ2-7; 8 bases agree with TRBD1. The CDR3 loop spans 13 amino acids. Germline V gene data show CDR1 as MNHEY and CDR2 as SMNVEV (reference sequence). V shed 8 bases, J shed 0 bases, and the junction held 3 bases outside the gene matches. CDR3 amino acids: CASATGDSYEQYF. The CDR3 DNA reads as TGTGCCAGCGCGACAGGGGACTCCTACGAGCAGTACTTC.

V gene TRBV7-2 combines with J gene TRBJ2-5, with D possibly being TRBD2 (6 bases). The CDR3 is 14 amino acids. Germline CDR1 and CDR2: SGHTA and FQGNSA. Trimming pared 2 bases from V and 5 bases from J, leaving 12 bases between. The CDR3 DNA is TGTGCCAGCAGCTTAAATCGGGGGAGTGAGACCCAGTACTTC. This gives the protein CASSLNRGSETQYF. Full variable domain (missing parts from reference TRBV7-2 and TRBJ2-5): GAGVSQSPSNKVTEKGKDVELRCDPISGHTALYWYRQSLGQGLEFLIYFQGNSAPDKSGLPSDRFSAERTGGSVSTLTIQRTQQEDSAVYLCASSLNRGSETQYFGPGTRLLVL.

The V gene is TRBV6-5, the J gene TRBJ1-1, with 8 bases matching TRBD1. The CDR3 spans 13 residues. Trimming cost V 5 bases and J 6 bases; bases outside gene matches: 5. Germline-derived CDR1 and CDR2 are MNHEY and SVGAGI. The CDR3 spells CASSRTGRPEAFF. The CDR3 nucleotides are TGTGCCAGCAGTCGGACAGGGAGGCCTGAAGCTTTCTTT.

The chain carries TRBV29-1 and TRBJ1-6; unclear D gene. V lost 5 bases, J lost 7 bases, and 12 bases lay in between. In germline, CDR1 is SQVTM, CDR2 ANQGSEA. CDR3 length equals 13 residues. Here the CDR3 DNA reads TGCAGCGTTTCCCGGGAGCCAAATTCACCCCTCCACTTT. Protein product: CSVSREPNSPLHF.

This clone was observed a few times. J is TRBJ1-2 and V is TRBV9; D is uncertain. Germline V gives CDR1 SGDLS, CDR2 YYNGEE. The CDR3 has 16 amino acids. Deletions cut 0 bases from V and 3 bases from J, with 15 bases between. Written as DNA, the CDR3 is TGTGCCAGCAGCGTAGCTTGGCCAGATCCTTACTATGGCTACACCTTC. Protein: CASSVAWPDPYYGYTF.

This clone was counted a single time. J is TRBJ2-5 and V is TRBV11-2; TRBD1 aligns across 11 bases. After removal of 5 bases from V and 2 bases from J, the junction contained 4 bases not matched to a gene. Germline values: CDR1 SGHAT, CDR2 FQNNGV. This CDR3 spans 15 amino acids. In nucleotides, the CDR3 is TGTGCCAGCAGCGGGACAGGGGGTCGGCAAGAGACCCAGTACTTC. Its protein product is CASSGTGGRQETQYF.